This TCR beta chain was identified during a study of CD8+ T cells in alopecia areata. J lost 9 bases, V lost 5 bases, and 4 bases had no gene match. The CDR3 has 14 amino acids. The germline V gene has CDR1 SGHTA and CDR2 FQGTGA. RNA was isolated and reverse transcribed to cDNA, the sequencing template. TCRdb keeps only in-frame clones here, not all; method: immunoSEQ multiplex PCR. The sample includes 100,000 to 150,000 clones, around 50% of them seen just once. Notes on this clone: The target antigen is unknown.

Points from the study as a whole: Clonality was higher in lesional than normal scalp, especially in alopecia totalis/universalis.

CD4+ and CD8+ T cells were sorted from PBMCs. This chain joins TRBV7-3 and TRBJ2-2, with TRBD2 matching 12 bases. Sequences were derived from CD4+ T cells sorted from blood, sampled at week 0. The receptor's source is a human donor with alopecia areata. The CDR3 loop is CASSQTSGRRELFF. The CDR3 DNA is TGTGCCAGCAGCCAAACTAGCGGGAGGCGGGAGCTGTTTTTT.